The sequence of this TCR beta chain was determined in a study of T cell changes during pregnancy in multiple sclerosis. Measured with immunoSEQ multiplex PCR; TCRdb has only the in-frame clones, and not every one. This sample carries 40,000 or so clones, around 94% of them seen once, and the ten largest clones take about 8%. This CDR3 has 16 residues. V trimming: 5 bases; J trimming: 2 bases; junction bases outside the gene matches: 12. The source of this sequence is a female donor with multiple sclerosis, enrolled in a pregnancy study. The sequenced sample was CD8+ T cells from peripheral blood mononuclear cells, obtained in the third trimester of pregnancy. The chain recombines TRBV23-1 with TRBJ2-7; TRBD1 matches at 7 bases. TRBV23-1 qualifies as an ORF whose function is uncertain. CDR3 DNA sequence: TGCGCCAGCAGTTGTACCCCCGGGACAGAGACCTACGAGCAGTACTTC. Its protein is CASSCTPGTETYEQYF.